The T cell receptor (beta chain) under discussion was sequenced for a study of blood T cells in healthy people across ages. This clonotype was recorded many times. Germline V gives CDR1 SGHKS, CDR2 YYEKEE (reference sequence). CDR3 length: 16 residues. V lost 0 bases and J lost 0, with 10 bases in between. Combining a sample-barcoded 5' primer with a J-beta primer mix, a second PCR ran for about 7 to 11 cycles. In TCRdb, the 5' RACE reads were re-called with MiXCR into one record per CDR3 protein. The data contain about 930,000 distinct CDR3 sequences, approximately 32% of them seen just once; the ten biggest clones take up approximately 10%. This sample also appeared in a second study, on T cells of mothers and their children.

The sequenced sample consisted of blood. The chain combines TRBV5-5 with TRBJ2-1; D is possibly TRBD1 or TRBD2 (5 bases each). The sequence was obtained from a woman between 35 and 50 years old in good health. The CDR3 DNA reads TGTGCCAGCAGCTTGGGTTCAGGGAGCTCCTACAATGAGCAGTTCTTC. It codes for CASSLGSGSSYNEQFF.